This passage covers 10 T cell receptor beta chains from one sample sequenced in a study of tissue T cells after allogeneic stem cell transplantation. Time point described: mouse harvest day 7 after allogeneic transplant. Each mouse received 10^7 T-cell-depleted marrow cells plus 10^6 splenic CD5+ T cells by tail vein. Data came from immunoSEQ multiplex PCR; TCRdb stores just in-frame clones and leaves some out. The sample shows under 6,000 clones, approximately 52% of them seen only once. The sequenced material came from gut tissue. The source of these receptors is a female BALB/c mouse given C57BL/6 T cells with graft-versus-host disease after an allogeneic hematopoietic cell transplant.

Concerning this clone: Gene and germline names: mouse. The sequenced fragment ends 1 residue before the CDR3 boundary, so the rest is inferred from the germline J gene. The gene calls are TRBV5 and TRBJ2-5, with 9 bases fitting TRBD2. With 0 bases clipped from V and 5 bases from J, the junction kept 9 bases outside the gene matches. There are 17 residues in the CDR3. Germline values: CDR1 LGHNA, CDR2 YNLKQL (reference sequence). The covered CDR3 bases are TGTGCCAGCAGCCAAGATCGACTGGGGGTTAAGACAGACACCCAGTAC. Protein: CASSQDRLGVKTDTQY. The complete CDR3 reads CASSQDRLGVKTDTQYF.

A word on this clone: The gene names given are mouse names. The read stops 1 residue short of the end of the CDR3; the missing end is completed from the germline J gene. The chain couples TRBV16 to TRBJ2-7; TRBD2 matches at 7 bases. This CDR3 comprises 14 residues. Germline CDR1 is SGHSA and CDR2 is FRNQAP. V shed 1 base and J 4 bases; nucleotides not matched to a gene: 4. The CDR3 bases that were read are TGTGCAAGCAGCTTAGTGCTGGGGGATTATGAACAGTAC. Its protein is CASSLVLGDYEQY. The full CDR3 protein reads CASSLVLGDYEQYF.

As for this clone: The genes and germline here are from mouse. The read stops 1 residue short of the end of the CDR3; the missing end is completed from the germline J gene. V is TRBV23 and J is TRBJ1-4. Germline CDR1 and CDR2: KGHTA and FQNQQP. The CDR3 covers 14 residues. The DNA read from the CDR3 is TGCTCCAGCAGTCCGGAACCCGCCAACGAAAGATTATTT. Translating it yields CSSSPEPANERLF. The entire CDR3 reads CSSSPEPANERLFF.

As for this clone: Gene names are mouse gene names. The observed sequence ends 1 residue before the CDR3 terminus, with the missing tail filled in from the germline J gene. V usage is TRBV24 and J usage is TRBJ2-3; 7 bases match TRBD2. This CDR3 is built from 16 residues. Germline V gives CDR1 KGHTA, CDR2 FRNEEI. With V trimmed by 4 bases and J by 0 bases, 7 bases remained unmatched. The CDR3 bases that were read are TGTGCCAGCAGTCCCTCGACTGGGTCTAGTGCAGAAACGCTGTAT. Translated, it gives CASSPSTGSSAETLY. The full CDR3 is CASSPSTGSSAETLYF.

A remark on this clone: Mouse names are used for the genes. The read gets to within 1 residue of the CDR3 end, and the germline J gene fills in the rest. This sequence joins TRBV13-1 and TRBJ2-5, with D possibly being TRBD2 (5 bases). V lost 9 bases and J lost 0, with 11 bases in between. The CDR3 runs to 13 residues. Per germline, CDR1 NSHNY and CDR2 SYGAGN. The sequenced CDR3 bases are TGTGCCACCTCGACTGTTAACCAAGACACCCAGTAC. It encodes CATSTVNQDTQY. The whole CDR3 protein reads CATSTVNQDTQYF.

Concerning this clone: The germline and genes are mouse ones. The read ends 1 residue early relative to the CDR3; the germline J gene fills the gap. This chain links TRBV26 with TRBJ2-1; TRBD2 matches 7 bases. The CDR3 length is 14 residues. Germline V gene data show CDR1 as KGHPV and CDR2 as FQNQEV (reference sequence). V dropped 3 bases and J dropped 1; count of bases not matched to a gene: 0. Incomplete CDR3 DNA: TGTGCCAGCAGTCTCTGGGGGAACTATGCTGAGCAGTTC. As protein: CASSLWGNYAEQF. The full-length CDR3 reads as CASSLWGNYAEQFF.

A note on this clone: Mouse gene names apply. The CDR3 end lies 1 residue beyond the end of the read and is filled in from the germline J gene. This rearrangement joins TRBV20 to TRBJ2-7; 11 nucleotides align to TRBD1. The CDR3 covers 14 residues. V shed 1 base, J shed 4 bases, and the junction held 3 bases outside the gene matches. Germline V lookup: CDR1 GFQATS, CDR2 STVNSAI. The CDR3 loop is CGARAGTGGYEQYF. The CDR3 bases that were read are TGTGGTGCTAGGGCCGGGACAGGGGGGTATGAACAGTAC.

About this clone: Mouse germline and gene names are used. From the germline J gene comes the end of the CDR3, since the read stops 1 residue before it. This chain uses TRBV15 with TRBJ2-7, with TRBD2 identical over 7 bases. CDR3 size: 14 residues. Trimming removed 3 bases from V and 0 bases from J; junction bases left unmatched: 2. Germline values: CDR1 SGHND, CDR2 FRSKSL. The CDR3 reads CASSFGGSSYEQYF. The sequenced CDR3 bases are TGTGCCAGCAGTTTTGGGGGGAGCTCCTATGAACAGTAC. Looking up the rest from reference TRBV15 and TRBJ2-7 gives the full variable domain: DAGVTQTPRHEVAEKGQTIILKCEPVSGHNDLFWYRQTKIQGLELLSYFRSKSLMEDGGAFKDRFKAEMLNSSFSTLKIQPTEPKDSAVYLCASSFGGSSYEQYFGPGTRLTVL.

A word on this clone: Germline and genes here are mouse. Read data end 1 residue before the CDR3 end; the end is taken from the germline J gene. This chain links TRBV3 with TRBJ1-3; TRBD1 aligns across 7 bases. The CDR3 is made up of 14 amino acids. The ends lost 3 bases at V and 2 bases at J; junction bases unmatched: 1. In germline, CDR1 is SNHLY, CDR2 FYNGKV (reference sequence). CDR3 DNA (partial): TGTGCCAGCAGCTTTCAGGGGGCTGGAAATACGCTCTAT. It translates to CASSFQGAGNTLY. Given in full, the CDR3 is CASSFQGAGNTLYF.

This clone is medium-sized by share. Here the gene names and germline are mouse. The CDR3 end lies 1 residue beyond the end of the read and is filled in from the germline J gene. The V call is TRBV2, the J call TRBJ2-1, with 9 nucleotides matching TRBD2. With 1 base clipped from V and 4 bases from J, the junction kept 2 bases outside the gene matches. This CDR3 comprises 15 residues. Looked up from germline, CDR1 is LGHNA and CDR2 is YSYQKL. The sequenced CDR3 bases are TGTGCCAGCAGCCAAGCCGGGACTGGGTATGCTGAGCAGTTC. Amino acids: CASSQAGTGYAEQF. The whole CDR3 sequence is CASSQAGTGYAEQFF.